This T cell receptor beta chain was profiled in a study of T cell changes during pregnancy in multiple sclerosis. The protocol was immunoSEQ multiplex PCR, while the TCRdb copy is restricted to in-frame clones and leaves out a portion. The sample yields tens of thousands of clones, 80% to 95% seen once. Germline values: CDR1 MDHEN, CDR2 SYDVKM. CDR3 length: 13 amino acids. The V end was cut by 5 bases, the J end by 0 bases, with 4 bases between. The clonotype comes from a female donor in good health, enrolled as a control in a pregnancy study. Material: CD4+ T cells from peripheral blood mononuclear cells, obtained after pregnancy. The rearrangement uses TRBV28 and TRBJ2-2; D unclear. CDR3 coding DNA: TGTGCCAGCAGTAGCCCGAACACCGGGGAGCTGTTTTTT. It encodes CASSSPNTGELFF. The full variable domain, in which reference TRBV28 and TRBJ2-2 provide the parts outside the CDR3, is DVKVTQSSRYLVKRTGEKVFLECVQDMDHENMFWYRQDPGLGLRLIYFSYDVKMKEKGDIPEGYSVSREKKERFSLILESASTNQTSMYLCASSSPNTGELFFGEGSRLTVL.